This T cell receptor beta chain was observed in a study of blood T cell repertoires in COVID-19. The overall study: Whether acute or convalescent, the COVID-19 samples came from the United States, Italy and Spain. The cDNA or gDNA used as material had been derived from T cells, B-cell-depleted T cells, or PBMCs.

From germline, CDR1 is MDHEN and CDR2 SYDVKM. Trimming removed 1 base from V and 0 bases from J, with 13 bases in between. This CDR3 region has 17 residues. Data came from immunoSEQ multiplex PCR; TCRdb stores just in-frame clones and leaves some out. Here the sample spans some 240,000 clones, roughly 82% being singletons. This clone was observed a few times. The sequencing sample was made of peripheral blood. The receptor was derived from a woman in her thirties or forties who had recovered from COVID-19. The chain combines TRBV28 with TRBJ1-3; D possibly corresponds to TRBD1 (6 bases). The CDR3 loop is CASSLFLQGPSGNTIYF. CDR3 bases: TGTGCCAGCAGTTTATTTTTACAGGGACCCTCTGGAAACACCATATATTTT.